Presented here are 5 T cell receptor beta chains from one specimen sequenced in a study of cytomegalovirus exposure and HLA in healthy donors. This PCR relied on a set of 60 Vbeta primers and 13 Jbeta primers. Generated by immunoSEQ multiplex PCR, the TCRdb table keeps only in-frame clones and is missing some. This specimen shows 200,000 to 250,000 clones; the ten leading clones hold roughly 0.98%. The sample taken for sequencing was PBMCs. Receptors were obtained from a woman in her twenties or thirties in good health and CMV-seropositive.

J is TRBJ1-2 and V is TRBV6-1, with 8 bases identical to TRBD1. There are 14 residues in the CDR3. Germline V gene sequence: CDR1 MNHNS, CDR2 SASEGT. Unmatched junction bases numbered 10, after V lost 7 bases and J lost 6 bases. The CDR3 DNA is TGTGCCAGCACCAAAAGCACAGGGGGAGATGGCTACACCTTC. This gives the protein CASTKSTGGDGYTF.

The chain couples TRBV15 to TRBJ1-2; 10 nucleotides line up with TRBD1. CDR1 and CDR2 from the germline V gene are LNHNV and YYDKDF (reference sequence). Germline trimming cut 1 base from V and 2 bases from J; bases unmatched to any gene: 4. CDR3 length: 16 residues. This chain's CDR3 is CATSRGTGGSNYGYTF. The CDR3, as DNA: TGTGCCACCAGCAGAGGGACAGGGGGTTCCAACTATGGCTACACCTTC.

The chain employs TRBV4-1 and TRBJ2-2, with a tentative D call TRBD2 (6 bases). Trimming removed 0 bases at V and 7 bases at J, with 6 bases between. The CDR3 spans 13 residues. CDR1 and CDR2 from the germline V gene are MGHRA and YSYEKL. This CDR3 reads CASSQEAGGELFF. As DNA, the CDR3 is TGCGCCAGCAGCCAAGAAGCGGGCGGGGAGCTGTTTTTT.

This chain uses TRBV28 with TRBJ1-4; D remains unclear. The V and J ends lost 4 bases and 3 bases respectively, with 12 bases between them. There are 15 residues in the CDR3. Germline V gene sequence: CDR1 MDHEN, CDR2 SYDVKM. The CDR3 loop is CASSSETGSNEKLFF. In DNA form, the CDR3 reads TGTGCCAGCAGTTCCGAGACGGGTTCTAATGAAAAACTGTTTTTT.

V is TRBV11-2 and J is TRBJ2-3; 7 bases are shared with TRBD2. The length of the CDR3 is 15 residues. V was pared by 1 base and J by 0 bases, with 1 base of the junction left unmatched. Germline V CDR1 and CDR2: SGHAT, FQNNGV. The CDR3 reads CASSLVGGSTDTQYF. CDR3 DNA: TGTGCCAGCAGCTTAGTGGGGGGGAGCACAGATACGCAGTATTTT.